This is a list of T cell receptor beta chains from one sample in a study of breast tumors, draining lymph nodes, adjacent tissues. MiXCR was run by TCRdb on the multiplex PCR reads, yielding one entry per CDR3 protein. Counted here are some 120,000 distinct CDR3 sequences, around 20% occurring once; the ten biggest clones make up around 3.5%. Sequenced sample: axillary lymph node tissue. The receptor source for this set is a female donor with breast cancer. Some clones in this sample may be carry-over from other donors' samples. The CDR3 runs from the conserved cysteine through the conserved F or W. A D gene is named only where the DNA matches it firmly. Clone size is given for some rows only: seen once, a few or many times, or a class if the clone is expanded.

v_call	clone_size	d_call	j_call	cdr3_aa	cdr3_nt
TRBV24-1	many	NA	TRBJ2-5	CAGQETQYF	TGTGCCGGACAAGAGACCCAGTACTTC
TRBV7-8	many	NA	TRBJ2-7	CASSPQGPYEQYF	TGTGCCAGCAGCCCACAGGGTCCCTACGAGCAGTACTTC
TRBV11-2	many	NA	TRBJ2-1	CASSLVRGYNEQFF	TGTGCCAGCAGCTTAGTGCGGGGCTACAATGAGCAGTTCTTC
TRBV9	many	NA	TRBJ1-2	CASSGMRTYYGYTF	TGTGCCAGCAGCGGTATGCGGACGTACTATGGCTACACCTTC
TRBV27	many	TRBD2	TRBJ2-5	CASSLFATSGVVETQYF	TGTGCCAGCAGTTTATTTGCGACTAGCGGGGTTGTGGAGACCCAGTACTTC
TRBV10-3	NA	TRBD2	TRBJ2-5	CAISDHREGNQGETQCF	TGTGCCATCAGTGACCATCGGGAGGGTAATCAGGGAGAGACCCAATGCTTT
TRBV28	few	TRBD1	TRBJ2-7	CASSPGGDRGLQQYF	TGTGCCAGCAGTCCAGGGGGGGACAGGGGGCTTCAGCAGTACTTC
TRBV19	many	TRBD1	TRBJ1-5	CASSRWTGQMSNQPQHF	TGTGCCAGTAGTAGATGGACAGGGCAAATGAGCAATCAGCCCCAGCATTTT
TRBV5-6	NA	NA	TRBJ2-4	CASSMPSLKNIQYF	TGTGCCAGCAGTATGCCGAGCTTGAAAAACATTCAGTACTTC
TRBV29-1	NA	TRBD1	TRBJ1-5	CSVPIPDRGNQPQHF	TGCAGCGTTCCCATACCCGACAGGGGCAATCAGCCCCAGCATTTT
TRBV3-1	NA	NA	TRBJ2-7	CASSGGVYRAIYEQYF	TGTGCCAGCAGCGGAGGGGTTTACAGAGCAATCTACGAGCAGTACTTC
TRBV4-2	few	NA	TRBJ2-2	CASSQRTGGGNTGELFF	TGTGCCAGCAGCCAAAGAACAGGGGGGGGGAACACCGGGGAGCTGTTTTTT
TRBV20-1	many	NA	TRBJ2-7	CSARDFDGTISNEQYF	TGCAGTGCTAGAGATTTTGACGGGACAATTTCCAACGAGCAGTACTTC
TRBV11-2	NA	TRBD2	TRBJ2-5	CASSLDGGGAGDETQYF	TGTGCCAGCAGCTTAGATGGCGGGGGGGCCGGGGATGAGACCCAGTACTTC
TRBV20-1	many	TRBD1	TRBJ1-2	CSATRGQGDCTF	TGCAGTGCTACCCGTGGCCAGGGGGACTGCACCTTC
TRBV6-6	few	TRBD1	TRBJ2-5	CASSYSTGGKETQYF	TGTGCCAGCAGTTACTCCACAGGGGGCAAAGAGACCCAGTACTTC